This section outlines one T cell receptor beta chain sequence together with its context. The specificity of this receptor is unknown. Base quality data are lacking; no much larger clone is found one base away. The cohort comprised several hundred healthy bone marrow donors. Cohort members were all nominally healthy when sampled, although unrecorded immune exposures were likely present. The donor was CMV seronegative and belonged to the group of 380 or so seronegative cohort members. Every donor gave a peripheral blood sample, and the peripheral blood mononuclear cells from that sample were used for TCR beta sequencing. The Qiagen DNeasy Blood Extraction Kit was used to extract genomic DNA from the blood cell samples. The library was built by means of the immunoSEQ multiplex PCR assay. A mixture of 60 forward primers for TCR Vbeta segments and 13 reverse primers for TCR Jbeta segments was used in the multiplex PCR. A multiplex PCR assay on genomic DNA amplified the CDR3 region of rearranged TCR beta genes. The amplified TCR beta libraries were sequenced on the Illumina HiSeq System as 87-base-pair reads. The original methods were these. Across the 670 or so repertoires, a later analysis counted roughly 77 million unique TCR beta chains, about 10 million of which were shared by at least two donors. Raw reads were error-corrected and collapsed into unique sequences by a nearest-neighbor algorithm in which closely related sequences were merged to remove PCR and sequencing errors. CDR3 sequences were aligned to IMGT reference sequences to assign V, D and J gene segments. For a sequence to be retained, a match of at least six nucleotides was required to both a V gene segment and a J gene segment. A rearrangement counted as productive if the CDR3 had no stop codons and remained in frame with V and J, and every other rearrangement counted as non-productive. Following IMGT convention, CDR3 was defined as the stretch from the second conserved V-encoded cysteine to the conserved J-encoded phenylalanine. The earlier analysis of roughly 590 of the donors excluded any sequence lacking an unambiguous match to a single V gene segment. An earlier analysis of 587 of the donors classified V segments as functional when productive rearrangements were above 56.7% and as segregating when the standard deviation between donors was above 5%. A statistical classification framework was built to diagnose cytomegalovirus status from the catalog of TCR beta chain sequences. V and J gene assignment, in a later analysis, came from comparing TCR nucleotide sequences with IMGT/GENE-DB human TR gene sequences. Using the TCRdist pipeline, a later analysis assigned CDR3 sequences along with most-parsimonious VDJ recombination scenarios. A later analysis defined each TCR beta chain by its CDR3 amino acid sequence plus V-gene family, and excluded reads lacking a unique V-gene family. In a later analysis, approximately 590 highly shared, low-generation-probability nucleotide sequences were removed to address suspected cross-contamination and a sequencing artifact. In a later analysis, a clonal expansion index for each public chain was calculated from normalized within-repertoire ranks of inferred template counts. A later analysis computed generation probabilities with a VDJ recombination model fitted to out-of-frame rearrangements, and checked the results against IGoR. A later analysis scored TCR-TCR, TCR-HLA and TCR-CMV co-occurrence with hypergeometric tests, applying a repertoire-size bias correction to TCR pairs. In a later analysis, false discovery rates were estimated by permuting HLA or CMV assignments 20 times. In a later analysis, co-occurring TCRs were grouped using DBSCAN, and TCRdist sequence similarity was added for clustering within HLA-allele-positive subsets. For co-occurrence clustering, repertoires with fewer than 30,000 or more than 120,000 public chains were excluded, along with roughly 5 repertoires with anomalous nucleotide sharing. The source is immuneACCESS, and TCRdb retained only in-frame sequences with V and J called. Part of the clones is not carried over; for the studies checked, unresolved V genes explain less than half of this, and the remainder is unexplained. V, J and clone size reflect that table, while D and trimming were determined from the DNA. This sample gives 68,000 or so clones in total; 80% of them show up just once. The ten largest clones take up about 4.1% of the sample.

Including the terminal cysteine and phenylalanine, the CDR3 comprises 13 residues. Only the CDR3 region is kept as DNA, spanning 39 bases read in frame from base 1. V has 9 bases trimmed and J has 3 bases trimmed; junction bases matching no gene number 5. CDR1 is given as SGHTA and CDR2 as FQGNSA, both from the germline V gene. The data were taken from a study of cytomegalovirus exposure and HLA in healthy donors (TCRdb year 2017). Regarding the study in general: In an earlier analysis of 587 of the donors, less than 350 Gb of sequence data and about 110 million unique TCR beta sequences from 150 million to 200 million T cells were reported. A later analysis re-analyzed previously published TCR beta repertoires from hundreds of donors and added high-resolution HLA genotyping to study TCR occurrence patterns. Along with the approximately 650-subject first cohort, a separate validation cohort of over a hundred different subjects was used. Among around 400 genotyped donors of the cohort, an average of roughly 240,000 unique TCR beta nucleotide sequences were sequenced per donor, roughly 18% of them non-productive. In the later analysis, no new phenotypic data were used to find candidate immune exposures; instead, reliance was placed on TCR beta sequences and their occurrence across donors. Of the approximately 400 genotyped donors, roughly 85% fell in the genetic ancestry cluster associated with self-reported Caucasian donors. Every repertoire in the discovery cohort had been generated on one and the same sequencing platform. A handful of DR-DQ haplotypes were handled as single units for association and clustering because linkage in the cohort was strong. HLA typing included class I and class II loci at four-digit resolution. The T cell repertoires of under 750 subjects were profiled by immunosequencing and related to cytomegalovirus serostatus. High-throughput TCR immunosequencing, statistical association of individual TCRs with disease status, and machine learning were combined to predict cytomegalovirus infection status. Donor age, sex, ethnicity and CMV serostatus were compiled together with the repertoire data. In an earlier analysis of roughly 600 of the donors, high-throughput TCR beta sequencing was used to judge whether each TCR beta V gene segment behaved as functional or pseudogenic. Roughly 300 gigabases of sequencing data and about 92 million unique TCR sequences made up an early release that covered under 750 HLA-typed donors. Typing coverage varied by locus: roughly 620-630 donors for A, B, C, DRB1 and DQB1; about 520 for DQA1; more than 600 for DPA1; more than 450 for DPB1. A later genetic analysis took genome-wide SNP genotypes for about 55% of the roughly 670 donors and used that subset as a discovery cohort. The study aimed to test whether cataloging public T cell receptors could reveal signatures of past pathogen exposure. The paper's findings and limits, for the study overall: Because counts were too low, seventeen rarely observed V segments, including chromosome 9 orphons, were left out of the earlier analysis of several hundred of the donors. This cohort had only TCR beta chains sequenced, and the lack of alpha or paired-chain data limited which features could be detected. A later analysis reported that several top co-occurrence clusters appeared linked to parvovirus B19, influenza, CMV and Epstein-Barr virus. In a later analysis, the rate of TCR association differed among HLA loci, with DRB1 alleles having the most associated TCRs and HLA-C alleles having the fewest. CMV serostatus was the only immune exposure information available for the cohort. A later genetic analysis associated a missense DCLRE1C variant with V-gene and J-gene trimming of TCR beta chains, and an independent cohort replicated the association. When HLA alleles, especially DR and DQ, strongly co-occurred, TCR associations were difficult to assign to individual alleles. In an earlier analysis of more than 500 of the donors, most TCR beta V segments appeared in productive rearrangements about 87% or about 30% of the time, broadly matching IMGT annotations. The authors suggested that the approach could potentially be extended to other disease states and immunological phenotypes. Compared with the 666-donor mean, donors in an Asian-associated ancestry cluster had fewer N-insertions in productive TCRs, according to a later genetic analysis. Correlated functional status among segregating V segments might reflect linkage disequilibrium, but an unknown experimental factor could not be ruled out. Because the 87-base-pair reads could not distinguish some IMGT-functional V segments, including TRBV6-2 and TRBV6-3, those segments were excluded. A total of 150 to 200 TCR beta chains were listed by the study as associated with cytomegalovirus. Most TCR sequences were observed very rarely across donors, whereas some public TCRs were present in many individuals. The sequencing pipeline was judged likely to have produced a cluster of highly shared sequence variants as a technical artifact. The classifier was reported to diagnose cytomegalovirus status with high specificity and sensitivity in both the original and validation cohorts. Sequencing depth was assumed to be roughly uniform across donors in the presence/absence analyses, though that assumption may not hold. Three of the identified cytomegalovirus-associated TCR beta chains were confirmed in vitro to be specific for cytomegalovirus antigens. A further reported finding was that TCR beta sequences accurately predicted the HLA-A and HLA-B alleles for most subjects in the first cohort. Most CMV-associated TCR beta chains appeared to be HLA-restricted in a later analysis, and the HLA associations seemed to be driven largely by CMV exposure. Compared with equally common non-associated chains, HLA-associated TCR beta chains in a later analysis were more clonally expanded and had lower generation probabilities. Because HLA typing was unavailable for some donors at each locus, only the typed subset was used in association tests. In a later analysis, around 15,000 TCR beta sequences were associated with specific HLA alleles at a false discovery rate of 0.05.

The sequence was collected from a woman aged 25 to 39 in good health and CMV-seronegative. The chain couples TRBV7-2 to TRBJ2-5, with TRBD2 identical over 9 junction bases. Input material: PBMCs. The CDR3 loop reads CASAGGREETQYF. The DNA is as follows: TGTGCCAGTGCGGGAGGGCGGGAAGAGACCCAGTACTTC.